This T cell receptor beta chain came from a study of CD8 T cells in ankylosing spondylitis. J gave up 2 bases and V 4 bases, and 4 bases lay outside the gene matches. Germline lookup yields CDR1 SQVTM and CDR2 ANQGSEA. This CDR3 comprises 14 residues. Many counts were recorded for this clonotype. What it binds is not known. As the method for making TCR beta libraries, quantitative 5'-RACE with molecular barcodes was used. TCRdb re-called the 5' RACE reads with MiXCR, one entry per CDR3 protein. Seen here are approximately 250,000 distinct CDR3 sequences, about 10% observed once, and the top ten hold about 2.5%. Findings and limits, study-wide: Some motif variants were previously reported in reactive arthritis synovial fluid and blood. Within matched ankylosing spondylitis synovial fluid, disease-linked clones were reportedly significantly enriched. Disease-linked clones, CD8+, were relatively rare in peripheral blood.

Sequencing was carried out using blood, either unsorted or a sorted T cell fraction (not recorded which). The clonotype comes from a male donor with ankylosing spondylitis or in good health (not recorded which). The rearrangement uses TRBV29-1 and TRBJ2-2; 7 bases agree with TRBD1. CDR3 sequence reads: CSVAYRGNTGELFF. The CDR3 DNA is TGCAGCGTTGCCTACAGGGGCAACACCGGGGAGCTGTTTTTT.